This entry is about one T cell receptor (beta chain). The CDR3 is 17 residues long. The germline V gene encodes CDR1 MGHRA and CDR2 YSYEKL. V shed 3 bases and J 0 bases; nucleotides not matched to a gene: 8. The data stem from a study of technical replicates of blood from several donors. Profiled with immunoSEQ multiplex PCR; TCRdb holds only in-frame clones, not every one. The sample lists 65,000 to 85,000 clones, 75% to 95% occurring once. The chain links TRBV4-1 to TRBJ1-3; 7 bases line up with TRBD1. The specimen sequenced was T cells isolated from PBMCs. This clonotype was obtained from a human donor in good health. In nucleotides, the CDR3 is TGCGCCAGCAGCCATGAACCGCCAGGGGGCTCTGGAAACACCATATATTTT. Protein sequence: CASSHEPPGGSGNTIYF.